These T cell receptor beta chains were read from a single sample in a study of OX40 agonist ivuxolimab in advanced cancers. Only in-frame clones appear in the TCRdb table, and some are missing; sequencing was by immunoSEQ multiplex PCR. The data hold 70,000 to 80,000 clones, with about 90% observed a single time. Material: CD4+ or CD8+ T cells sorted from blood, obtained in a trial of the OX40 agonist ivuxolimab. The origin of the receptors is an adult with an advanced solid tumor such as melanoma, head and neck, liver or kidney cancer. CDR3s include the opening cysteine and the closing phenylalanine or tryptophan. A D gene is named only where the DNA matches it firmly. Clone size, where shown, is once, few, many, or a class for clones that have expanded.

J gene | D gene | V gene | clone size | CDR3 protein | CDR3 DNA
TRBJ2-7 | TRBD2 | TRBV7-2 | . | CASSFRGLAVSEQYF | TGTGCCAGCAGCTTTCGCGGACTAGCGGTTAGCGAGCAGTACTTC
TRBJ2-1 | TRBD1 | TRBV25-1 | . | CASSEPTGGYPNEQFF | TGTGCCAGCAGTGAACCGACAGGGGGCTACCCCAATGAGCAGTTCTTC
TRBJ1-5 | TRBD1 | TRBV28 | . | CASVGTGGFQPQHF | TGTGCCAGCGTGGGGACAGGGGGTTTTCAGCCCCAGCATTTT
TRBJ2-1 | TRBD2 | TRBV10-2 | . | CASSDGSGRITYNEQFF | TGCGCCAGCAGTGATGGTAGCGGGAGAATCACCTACAATGAGCAGTTCTTC
TRBJ2-1 | . | TRBV5-6 | . | CASSAGTSYNEQFF | TGTGCCAGCAGCGCCGGGACCTCCTACAATGAGCAGTTCTTC
TRBJ1-1 | . | TRBV6-6 | . | CASSYAQRNTEAFF | TGTGCCAGCAGTTACGCACAGCGAAACACTGAAGCTTTCTTT
TRBJ2-2 | . | TRBV5-6 | . | CASSLVSRAGELFF | TGTGCCAGCAGCTTGGTTAGCAGGGCCGGGGAGCTGTTTTTT
TRBJ2-2 | TRBD1 | TRBV18 | . | CASSSRQGNTGELFF | TGTGCCAGCTCATCGAGACAGGGGAACACCGGGGAGCTGTTTTTT
TRBJ2-5 | . | TRBV14 | . | CASSQDRLTGTQYF | TGTGCCAGCAGCCAAGATCGGTTGACCGGGACCCAGTACTTC
TRBJ2-1 | TRBD2 | TRBV5-1 | . | CASSLSAGDLDEQFF | TGCGCCAGCAGCTTGTCCGCGGGAGATCTGGATGAGCAGTTCTTC
TRBJ1-5 | TRBD1 | TRBV2 | once | CASSGQGVSNQPQHF | TGTGCCAGCAGCGGACAGGGGGTTAGCAATCAGCCCCAGCATTTT